Shown below are 28 T cell receptor beta chains from a single sample sequenced in a study of T cells after yellow fever vaccination. TCRdb passed the 5' RACE reads through MiXCR, listing each CDR3 protein once. Altogether 450,000 to 550,000 distinct CDR3 sequences are present, over 15% being singletons, with the ten largest covering roughly an eighth. This specimen was PBMCs, taken 15 days after the yellow fever booster vaccination. All receptors come from a man aged 30 to 45 who received the YFV17D yellow fever vaccine.

V and J are TRBV5-5 and TRBJ2-5; D unclear. The CDR3 runs to 14 residues. V was pared by 5 bases and J by 5 bases, with 16 bases between. Germline CDR1 SGHKS, CDR2 YYEKEE (reference sequence). The CDR3 coding sequence is TGTGCCAGCAGATCATCGGTAGAGAGGGAGACCCAGTACTTC. Translated: CASRSSVERETQYF.

The J gene is TRBJ1-1, the V gene TRBV7-9, with a tentative D call TRBD1 (6 bases). V was shortened by 5 bases and J by 8 bases, with 15 bases between the two germline ends. CDR3 length equals 13 residues. Per germline, CDR1 SEHNR and CDR2 FQNEAQ (reference sequence). This CDR3 reads CASSNGTTAEAFF. The CDR3 DNA reads as TGTGCCAGCAGCAACGGGACAACCGCCGAAGCTTTCTTT. The whole variable domain, filled in from reference TRBV7-9 and TRBJ1-1, reads DTGVSQNPRHKITKRGQNVTFRCDPISEHNRLYWYRQTLGQGPEFLTYFQNEAQLEKSRLLSDRFSAERPKGSFSTLEIQRTEQGDSAMYLCASSNGTTAEAFFGQGTRLTVV.

CDR3 bases: TGTGCCAGCAGTGAAGCGGGAGGAGGCGAAAACATTCAGTACTTC. Residues: CASSEAGGGENIQYF. The V and J genes are TRBV2 and TRBJ2-4; D perhaps matches TRBD2 (6 bases). CDR1 and CDR2 from the germline V gene are SNHLY and FYNNEI. V lost 0 bases and J lost 5, with 11 bases in between. This CDR3 has 15 amino acids. The variable domain in full, completed from reference TRBV2 and TRBJ2-4, reads EPEVTQTPSHQVTQMGQEVILRCVPISNHLYFYWYRQILGQKVEFLVSFYNNEISEKSEIFDDQFSVERPDGSNFTLKIRSTKLEDSAMYFCASSEAGGGENIQYFGAGTRLSVL.

The chain joins TRBV20-1 to TRBJ2-4; 7 bases fit TRBD2. The CDR3 spans 13 residues. V was pared by 5 bases and J by 7 bases, with 8 bases of the junction left unmatched. Germline V CDR1 and CDR2: DFQATT, SNEGSKA (reference sequence). This CDR3 is CSALTSAGNIQYF. The CDR3 DNA sequence: TGCAGTGCTCTAACTAGCGCGGGGAACATTCAGTACTTC.

V gene TRBV28 combines with J gene TRBJ2-7, with D possibly TRBD2 on 6 matching bases. Looked up from germline, CDR1 is MDHEN and CDR2 is SYDVKM. V lost 5 bases to trimming and J lost 1 base, with 12 bases between them. This CDR3 region has 14 residues. The CDR3 sequence: CASSTGLGSYEQYF. CDR3 sequence (DNA): TGTGCCAGCAGTACGGGACTTGGGTCCTACGAGCAGTACTTC.

This clonotype was seen a handful of times. The chain is built from TRBV28 and TRBJ2-4; 13 bases map to TRBD2. CDR1 and CDR2 from the germline V gene are MDHEN and SYDVKM. V gave up 4 bases and J gave up 7 bases; unmatched junction bases: 4. This CDR3 has 15 residues. CDR3 bases: TGTGCCAGCAGTTCGACTAGCGGGAGGTTCAACATTCAGTACTTC. This translates into CASSSTSGRFNIQYF.

The chain couples TRBV29-1 to TRBJ2-6, with D unclear. CDR1 SQVTM and CDR2 ANQGSEA come from the germline V gene. V was trimmed by 1 base and J by 4 bases, leaving 8 bases between them. The CDR3 length is 14 residues. The chain's CDR3 is CSVEASLGANVLTF. CDR3 sequence (DNA): TGCAGCGTTGAAGCCTCCCTGGGGGCCAACGTCCTGACTTTC. Combining the CDR3 with reference TRBV29-1 and TRBJ2-6 gives the whole variable domain SAVISQKPSRDICQRGTSLTIQCQVDSQVTMMFWYRQQPGQSLTLIATANQGSEATYESGFVIDKFPISRPNLTFSTLTVSNMSPEDSSIYLCSVEASLGANVLTFGAGSRLTVL.

The chain joins TRBV20-1 to TRBJ1-1; D perhaps matches TRBD1 (5 bases). V was shortened by 3 bases and J by 0 bases, with 11 bases between the two germline ends. The CDR3 runs to 14 residues. The V gene's germline CDR1 is DFQATT and CDR2 SNEGSKA (reference sequence). As DNA, the CDR3 is TGCAGTGCTAGTCCGGGACCGATGAACACTGAAGCTTTCTTT. Translation: CSASPGPMNTEAFF.

This clonotype was seen more than once but under ten times. This chain uses TRBV20-1 with TRBJ2-1; D possibly matches TRBD1 or TRBD2 (5 bases each). The CDR3 extends over 15 amino acids. V was clipped by 5 bases and J by 0 bases, with 14 bases between them. Germline V CDR1 and CDR2: DFQATT, SNEGSKA (reference sequence). Here the CDR3 reads CSAAVRGRSYNEQFF. The CDR3 DNA follows: TGCAGTGCTGCGGTTCGGGGACGCTCCTACAATGAGCAGTTCTTC.

The rearrangement joins TRBV4-2 to TRBJ2-1; 7 nucleotides line up with TRBD1. CDR1 is LGHNA and CDR2 is YNFKEQ in the germline V gene. After removal of 1 base from V and 6 bases from J, the junction contained 9 bases not matched to a gene. The CDR3 spans 16 residues. The CDR3 protein is CASSQALPGQRNEQFF. The CDR3 region has the DNA TGTGCCAGCAGCCAAGCTCTCCCGGGACAGCGCAATGAGCAGTTCTTC.

A few counts support this clonotype. The V gene is TRBV2, the J gene TRBJ2-2, with no clear D. The CDR3 spans 14 residues. CDR1 is SNHLY, CDR2 FYNNEI, per germline. Between the trimmed V and J ends, which lost 7 bases and 7 bases, there was a span of 16 bases. The CDR3 reads CASTAGDISGELFF. The CDR3 DNA reads as TGTGCCAGCACGGCAGGAGATATCAGCGGGGAGCTGTTTTTT.

The chain recombines TRBV12-3 or TRBV12-4 with TRBJ2-1, with 12 nucleotides matching TRBD2. The V gene end was trimmed by 6 bases and the J gene end by 6 bases; junction bases not matched to a gene: 6. This CDR3 is 15 amino acids long. CDR3 region: CASRFLAGGGNEQFF. The CDR3 DNA sequence: TGTGCCAGCAGGTTTCTAGCGGGAGGGGGCAATGAGCAGTTCTTC.

The chain couples TRBV12-3 or TRBV12-4 to TRBJ1-2, with 7 bases fitting TRBD1. The CDR3 is 13 amino acids. The V segment lost 6 bases and the J segment 2 bases; nucleotides outside the gene matches: 3. DNA for the CDR3: TGTGCCAGCAGAGGGACAGCCAACTATGGCTACACCTTC. It yields the protein CASRGTANYGYTF.

The chain recombines TRBV28 with TRBJ2-5, with 9 bases lining up with TRBD1. The V gene end was trimmed by 8 bases and the J gene end by 5 bases; junction bases not matched to a gene: 9. The germline CDR1 and CDR2 sequences are MDHEN and SYDVKM. CDR3 length: 14 amino acids. CDR3 protein: CASCSQGAVETQYF. Written as DNA, the CDR3 is TGTGCCAGCTGCTCACAGGGGGCGGTGGAGACCCAGTACTTC.

The J gene is TRBJ2-7, the V gene TRBV6-2 or TRBV6-3; possibly TRBD2 for D (5 bases). The V gene's germline CDR1 is MNHEY and CDR2 SVGEGT. V was pared by 7 bases and J by 9 bases, with 13 bases between. This CDR3 has 11 amino acids. The CDR3 DNA reads as TGTGCCAGCAACCAAGGGAGCGGGCAGTACTTC. This codes for CASNQGSGQYF.

The rearrangement uses TRBV12-3 or TRBV12-4 and TRBJ2-7; D is tentatively TRBD1 or TRBD2 (6 bases each). The germline V and J ends were trimmed by 3 bases and 6 bases, with 12 bases remaining between them. This CDR3 is built from 13 residues. CDR3 sequence (DNA): TGTGCCAGCAGTTTCCGGGGGCGAGGCGAGCAGTACTTC. It yields the protein CASSFRGRGEQYF.

This clonotype was counted ten times or more. The chain employs TRBV25-1 and TRBJ2-5; 7 nucleotides agree with TRBD1. The length of the CDR3 is 13 residues. Looked up from germline, CDR1 is MGHDK and CDR2 is SYGVNS. The trim removed 2 bases at V and 3 bases at J, leaving 0 bases unmatched. This chain's CDR3 is CASSETGEETQYF. Written as DNA, the CDR3 is TGTGCCAGCAGTGAAACAGGGGAAGAGACCCAGTACTTC.

V and J are TRBV27 and TRBJ2-5; D is perhaps TRBD2 (6 bases). Between the trimmed V and J ends, which lost 2 bases and 0 bases, there was a span of 16 bases. CDR1 and CDR2 (germline): MNHEY, SMNVEV (reference sequence). The CDR3 sequence is 17 residues long. The DNA of the CDR3 is TGTGCCAGCAGTTTAGGCCGATGGGGGGTCCACCAAGAGACCCAGTACTTC. Translation: CASSLGRWGVHQETQYF.

This chain uses TRBV7-8 with TRBJ2-5; D remains unclear. The germline gives CDR1 SGHVS, CDR2 FQNEAQ. The CDR3 is 14 residues long. V lost 1 base to trimming and J lost 9 bases, with 15 bases between them. The CDR3 reads CASSLVAGKQPQYF. The CDR3 DNA reads TGTGCCAGCAGCTTAGTGGCAGGAAAACAGCCCCAGTACTTC.

CDR3 nucleotides: TGTGCCAGCAGACCTGGGTCCTACGAGCAGTACTTC. It yields the protein CASRPGSYEQYF. The gene calls are TRBV6-2 or TRBV6-3 and TRBJ2-7; D is unresolved. This CDR3 contains 12 residues. Germline lookup yields CDR1 MNHEY and CDR2 SVGEGT. V lost 6 bases and J 1 base, leaving 7 bases between the germline ends.

This rearrangement joins TRBV19 to TRBJ1-1; D call uncertain. There are 13 residues in the CDR3. Germline V gene data show CDR1 as LNHDA and CDR2 as SQIVND (reference sequence). V lost 0 bases to trimming and J lost 7 bases, with 9 bases between them. CDR3 region: CASSIEGNGEAFF. The CDR3 coding sequence is TGTGCCAGTAGTATAGAAGGTAATGGTGAAGCTTTCTTT.

This chain joins TRBV20-1 and TRBJ2-1, with TRBD2 matching over 9 bases. Germline CDR1 reads DFQATT; CDR2 reads SNEGSKA (reference sequence). V lost 1 base, J lost 4 bases, and 17 bases stayed unmatched. The CDR3 contains 19 residues. Here the CDR3 DNA reads TGCAGTGCTAGAGTCGCGACAGGCTCTCTTGCGGGAGGGTACAATGAGCAGTTCTTC. Amino acids: CSARVATGSLAGGYNEQFF.

This clonotype turned up a few times. The chain recombines TRBV7-9 with TRBJ2-3; D remains unclear. V was pared by 1 base and J by 7 bases, with 3 bases between. This CDR3 comprises 11 residues. Germline lookup yields CDR1 SEHNR and CDR2 FQNEAQ (reference sequence). In DNA, the CDR3 is TGTGCCAGCAGCTTAGTCTATACGCAGTATTTT. It translates to CASSLVYTQYF.

Only a few counts were recorded for this clonotype. The V call is TRBV7-2, the J call TRBJ2-3; D unresolved. The CDR3 runs 15 residues. Germline loops: CDR1 SGHTA, CDR2 FQGNSA. Deletions cut 1 base from V and 3 bases from J, with 11 bases between. The CDR3 sequence is CASSLDGRPTDTQYF. As DNA, the CDR3 is TGTGCCAGCAGCTTAGACGGGCGGCCGACAGATACGCAGTATTTT.

J is TRBJ2-1 and V is TRBV12-3 or TRBV12-4; maybe TRBD2 (6 bases). The germline V and J ends were trimmed by 3 bases and 9 bases, with 12 bases remaining between them. This CDR3 contains 13 residues. The CDR3 loop reads CASSFGRPGEQFF. CDR3 nucleotides: TGTGCCAGCAGTTTCGGGAGACCCGGTGAGCAGTTCTTC.

In regard to this clonotype: This could be a read error, since a much larger clone is one nucleotide away. The chain has TRBV18 and TRBJ2-1; no clear D gene. Germline lookup yields CDR1 KGHSH and CDR2 LQKENI. The CDR3 has 11 amino acids. CDR3 nucleotides: TGTGCCAACTCATCTAACAATGAGCAGTTCTTC. Amino acid sequence: CANSSNNEQFF.

The chain combines TRBV7-2 with TRBJ1-6; D gene ambiguous. V was pared by 6 bases and J by 8 bases, with 8 bases between. Germline CDR1 and CDR2: SGHTA and FQGNSA. CDR3 length: 12 amino acids. The CDR3 loop is CASRIRDSPLHF. CDR3 nucleotides: TGTGCCAGCAGAATAAGAGATTCACCCCTCCACTTT.

The V gene is TRBV9, the J gene TRBJ2-5; D uncertain. The CDR3 runs to 16 residues. The germline V gene encodes CDR1 SGDLS and CDR2 YYNGEE. Trimming pared 0 bases from V and 4 bases from J, leaving 16 bases between. Here the CDR3 reads CASSVGHPPTGETQYF. The CDR3 DNA follows: TGTGCCAGCAGCGTAGGGCATCCCCCAACGGGAGAGACCCAGTACTTC.